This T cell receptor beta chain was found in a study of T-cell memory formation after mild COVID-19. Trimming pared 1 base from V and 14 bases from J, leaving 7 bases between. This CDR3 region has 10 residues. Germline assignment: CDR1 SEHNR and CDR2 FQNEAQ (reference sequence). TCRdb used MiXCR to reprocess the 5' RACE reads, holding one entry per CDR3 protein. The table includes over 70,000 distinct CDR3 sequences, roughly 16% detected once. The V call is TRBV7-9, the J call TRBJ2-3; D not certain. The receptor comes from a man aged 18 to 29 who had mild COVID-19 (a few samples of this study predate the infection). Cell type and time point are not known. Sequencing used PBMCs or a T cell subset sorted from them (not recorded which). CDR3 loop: CASSLVDLYF. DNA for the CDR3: TGTGCCAGCAGCTTAGTCGACCTGTATTTT. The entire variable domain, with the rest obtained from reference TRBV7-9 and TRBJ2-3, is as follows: DTGVSQNPRHKITKRGQNVTFRCDPISEHNRLYWYRQTLGQGPEFLTYFQNEAQLEKSRLLSDRFSAERPKGSFSTLEIQRTEQGDSAMYLCASSLVDLYFGPGTRLTVL.